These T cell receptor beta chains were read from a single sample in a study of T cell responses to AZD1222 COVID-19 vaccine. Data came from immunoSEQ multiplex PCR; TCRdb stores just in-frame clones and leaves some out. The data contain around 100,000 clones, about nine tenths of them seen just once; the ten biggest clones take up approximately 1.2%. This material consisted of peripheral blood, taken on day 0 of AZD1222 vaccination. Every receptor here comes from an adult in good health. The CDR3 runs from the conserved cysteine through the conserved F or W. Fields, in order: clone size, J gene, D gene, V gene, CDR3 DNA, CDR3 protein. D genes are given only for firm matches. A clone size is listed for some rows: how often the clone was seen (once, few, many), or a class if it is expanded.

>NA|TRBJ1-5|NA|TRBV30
TGTGCCTGGAGGGACCCAGGGGCCGGCAATCAGCCCCAGCATTTT
CAWRDPGAGNQPQHF
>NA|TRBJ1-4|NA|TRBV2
TGTGCCAGCAGTGAGCCGGACCCCGTAGGGGAAAAACTGTTTTTT
CASSEPDPVGEKLFF
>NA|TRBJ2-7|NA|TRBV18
TGTGCCAGCGGCCGAAGCGGCATGGTTGGCGAGCAGTACTTC
CASGRSGMVGEQYF
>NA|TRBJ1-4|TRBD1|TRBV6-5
TGTGCCAGCAGTCCGAGGGACAGTACTGAAAAACTGTTTTTT
CASSPRDSTEKLFF
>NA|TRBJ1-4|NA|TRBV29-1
TGCAGCGTTTCTATTACAGGCAGTCTCGAAAAACTGTTTTTT
CSVSITGSLEKLFF
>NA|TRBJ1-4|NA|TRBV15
TGTGCCACCAGCTCCACAGGGTTGGGTGAAAAACTGTTTTTT
CATSSTGLGEKLFF
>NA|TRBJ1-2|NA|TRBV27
TGTGCCAGCAGCCATTTCCCCTTGAGGTATGGCTACACCTTC
CASSHFPLRYGYTF
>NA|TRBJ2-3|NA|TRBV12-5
TGTGCTAGTGGTCACATATCGGGGGTCACAGATACGCAGTATTTT
CASGHISGVTDTQYF
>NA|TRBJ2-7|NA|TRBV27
TGTGCCAGCAGACCCTCCAAAATCTCCTACGAGCAGTACTTC
CASRPSKISYEQYF
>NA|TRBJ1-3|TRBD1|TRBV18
TGTGCCAGCTCACCTCGGACAGGGACAGCTGGAAACACCATATATTTT
CASSPRTGTAGNTIYF
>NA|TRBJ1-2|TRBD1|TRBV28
TGTGCCAGCAGTCCCGATAGTGGACAGGGGGCGTATGGCTACACCTTC
CASSPDSGQGAYGYTF
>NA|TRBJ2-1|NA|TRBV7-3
TGTGCCAGCAGCTTAAATCCAGGGGACAATGAGCAGTTCTTC
CASSLNPGDNEQFF
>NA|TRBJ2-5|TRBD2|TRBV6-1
TGTGCCAGCAGTGAATTGGGTTGGGCTAGCGGGGGGACTCAAGAGACCCAGTACTTC
CASSELGWASGGTQETQYF
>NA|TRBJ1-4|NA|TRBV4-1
TGCGCCAGCAGCCAAGGATGGAGACAGCTTAATGAAAAACTGTTTTTT
CASSQGWRQLNEKLFF
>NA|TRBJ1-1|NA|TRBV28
TGTGCCAGCAGTTGGTTGGACGGAGACACTGAAGCTTTCTTT
CASSWLDGDTEAFF
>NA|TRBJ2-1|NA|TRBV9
TGTGCCAGCAGCGTCACAGGGGGGGACAATGAGCAGTTCTTC
CASSVTGGDNEQFF
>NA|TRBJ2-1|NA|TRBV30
TGTGCCTGGAGTGGGTACAGGGAGGAGTCCTACAATGAGCAGTTCTTC
CAWSGYREESYNEQFF
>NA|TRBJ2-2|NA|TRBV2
TGTGCCAGCCTCCCGGGGACCGGAGAGCTGTTTTTT
CASLPGTGELFF
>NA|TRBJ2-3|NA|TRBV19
TGTGCCACCCTAAGGGAGCCAGGGCAAGATACGCAGTATTTT
CATLREPGQDTQYF
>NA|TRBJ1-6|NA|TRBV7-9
TGTGCCAGCAGCTTCTCCCTAGCCACAAATTCACCCCTCCACTTT
CASSFSLATNSPLHF
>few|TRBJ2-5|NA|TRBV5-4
TGTGCCAGCAGCTTGGCCGCGGGGAGAGGGGGCGTGGAGACCCAGTACTTC
CASSLAAGRGGVETQYF
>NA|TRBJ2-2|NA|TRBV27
TGTGCCAGCAGTTCGGGGAGGGGGCTGACCGGGGAGCTGTTTTTT
CASSSGRGLTGELFF
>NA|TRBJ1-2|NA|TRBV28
TGTGCCAGCAGTGGAGGGGGAAGGAACTATGGCTACACCTTC
CASSGGGRNYGYTF
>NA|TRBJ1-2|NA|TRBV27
TGTGCCAGCAGTCCCATAACCCCAGGGGACTATGGCTACACCTTC
CASSPITPGDYGYTF
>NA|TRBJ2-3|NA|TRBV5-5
TGTGCCAGCAGCCCGACAGGAGACACAGATACGCAGTATTTT
CASSPTGDTDTQYF
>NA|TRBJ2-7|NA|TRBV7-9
TGTGCCAGCAGCTTAGACCGGAGCTCCTACGAGCAGTACTTC
CASSLDRSSYEQYF
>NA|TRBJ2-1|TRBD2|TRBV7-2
TGTGCCAGCAGCTTAACTAGCGGGGCCGACAATGAGCAGTTCTTC
CASSLTSGADNEQFF